A selection of T cell receptor beta chains follows, all from one sample in a study of memory CD4+ T cells and cytomegalovirus serostatus. The method was immunoSEQ multiplex PCR; TCRdb's version includes in-frame clones alone and lacks a portion of them. The sample has around 40,000 clones, roughly 80% seen once; the top ten hold about 0.79%. Sequenced sample: memory CD4+ T cells from blood. The receptors stem from an adult in good health and CMV-seronegative. The CDR3 runs from the conserved cysteine through the conserved F or W. The D gene is left open where the match is weak. Clone size, where shown, is once, few, many, or a class for clones that have expanded.

D	size	length	V	J	DNA	CDR3
.	.	13	TRBV7-9	TRBJ1-2	TGTGCCAGCAGCTTGGCAGGGCGGTATGGCTACACCTTC	CASSLAGRYGYTF
.	once	16	TRBV2	TRBJ1-1	TGTGCCAGCAGTGGTAGGCAGGGTGTGAAGAACACTGAAGCTTTCTTT	CASSGRQGVKNTEAFF
.	.	14	TRBV6-5	TRBJ1-1	TGTGCCAGCAGTTATCGACGGCAGAACACTGAAGCTTTCTTT	CASSYRRQNTEAFF
.	.	15	TRBV7-8	TRBJ1-4	TGTGCCAGCAGCTTAGGGGGGGGGCGGAATGAAAAACTGTTTTTT	CASSLGGGRNEKLFF
TRBD2	.	17	TRBV10-2	TRBJ2-1	TGCGCCAGCAGTGATTTAGCGGGGGGGCGTCTTTACAATGAGCAGTTCTTC	CASSDLAGGRLYNEQFF
.	.	13	TRBV19	TRBJ1-4	TGTGCCAGTAGTCAGGGACACCGCGAAAAACTGTTTTTT	CASSQGHREKLFF
.	.	14	TRBV6-1	TRBJ1-4	TGTGCCAGCGGCCACAGGGTTTCGAGTGAAAAACTGTTTTTT	CASGHRVSSEKLFF
.	.	11	TRBV2	TRBJ2-2	TGTGCCAGCATTACGGGTTTGGAGCTGTTTTTT	CASITGLELFF
.	.	16	TRBV18	TRBJ2-7	TGTGCCAGCTCACCAGGCTCTTCAGGTGACTCCTACGAGCAGTACTTC	CASSPGSSGDSYEQYF
TRBD2	.	16	TRBV15	TRBJ2-7	TGTGCCACCAGCCCCGGACTAGCGGGCAACTCCTACGAGCAGTACTTC	CATSPGLAGNSYEQYF
TRBD1	.	14	TRBV5-1	TRBJ1-2	TGCGCCAGCAGCCGTCTAGGGACAGGGGTAGGCTACACCTTC	CASSRLGTGVGYTF
.	.	13	TRBV7-8	TRBJ1-1	TGTGCCAGCAGCTTGGTAAGGGGCACTGAAGCTTTCTTT	CASSLVRGTEAFF
.	once	15	TRBV6-1	TRBJ1-1	TGTGCCAGCAGAACAAGACAGGCTTCGAACACTGAAGCTTTCTTT	CASRTRQASNTEAFF
.	.	16	TRBV7-3	TRBJ1-4	TGTGCCAGCAGCTTCACTCCCCGGGCCTCGAATGAAAAACTGTTTTTT	CASSFTPRASNEKLFF
TRBD1	few	14	TRBV4-2	TRBJ1-1	TGTGCCAGCAGCGGCCGACAGGGGTACACTGAAGCTTTCTTT	CASSGRQGYTEAFF
TRBD2	.	17	TRBV7-2	TRBJ2-1	TGTGCCAGCAGCTTATTTGGCGGGGGGGGACTCCGCAATGAGCAGTTCTTC	CASSLFGGGGLRNEQFF
.	.	14	TRBV7-2	TRBJ2-7	TGTGCCAGCATGGAGCGAGGGAACAACTACGAGCAGTACTTC	CASMERGNNYEQYF
.	.	15	TRBV5-1	TRBJ1-1	TGCGCCAGCAGCGTGACAGGTAACCCAGGCACTGAAGCTTTCTTT	CASSVTGNPGTEAFF
.	few	14	TRBV12-5	TRBJ1-1	TGTGCTAGTGGTTTGGTAGCTGGGGGCACGACGGCTTTCTTT	CASGLVAGGTTAFF
TRBD1	.	18	TRBV7-6	TRBJ1-1	TGTGCCAGCAGCGATTCCTACGCCCGTCCCGGGACAGGGGCTGAAGCTTTCTTT	CASSDSYARPGTGAEAFF
TRBD1	.	13	TRBV2	TRBJ1-4	TGTGCCAGCAGTGACCCCGATCAGGGGGAACTGTTTTTT	CASSDPDQGELFF
.	few	12	TRBV7-6	TRBJ2-7	TGTGCCAGCAGCTTAAACAGGAACGAGCAGTACTTC	CASSLNRNEQYF
.	.	14	TRBV18	TRBJ1-1	TGTGCCAGCTCACCACCGGGGGTGAACACTGAAGCTTTCTTT	CASSPPGVNTEAFF
.	.	15	TRBV11-3	TRBJ2-2	TGTGCCAGCAGCTTAGATAGGCCCGGGATCGGGGAGCTGTTTTTT	CASSLDRPGIGELFF
.	.	14	TRBV5-4	TRBJ1-3	TGTGCCAGCAGCTTGATTGAACCAGGAAACACCATATATTTT	CASSLIEPGNTIYF
TRBD2	.	14	TRBV11-2	TRBJ2-3	TGTGCCAGCAGCTTCAGCGGGGGCTCAGATACGCAGTATTTT	CASSFSGGSDTQYF
.	.	14	TRBV5-4	TRBJ2-5	TGTGCCAGCAGCTTGGGGGGCAGGGAAGAGACCCAGTACTTC	CASSLGGREETQYF
.	.	14	TRBV7-9	TRBJ1-6	TGTGCCAGCAGCTACGGGGGTGGTAATTCACCCCTCCACTTT	CASSYGGGNSPLHF
.	once	15	TRBV11-2	TRBJ2-1	TGTGCCAGCAGCTTCAACCCCCGGGGAGGCGATGAGCAGTTCTTC	CASSFNPRGGDEQFF
.	.	14	TRBV11-1	TRBJ2-2	TGTGCCAGCAGCCCGCAGGACGTCACCGGGGAGCTGTTTTTT	CASSPQDVTGELFF
.	.	12	TRBV18	TRBJ2-7	TGTGCCAGCTCACTCACAGCGTACGAGCAGTACTTC	CASSLTAYEQYF